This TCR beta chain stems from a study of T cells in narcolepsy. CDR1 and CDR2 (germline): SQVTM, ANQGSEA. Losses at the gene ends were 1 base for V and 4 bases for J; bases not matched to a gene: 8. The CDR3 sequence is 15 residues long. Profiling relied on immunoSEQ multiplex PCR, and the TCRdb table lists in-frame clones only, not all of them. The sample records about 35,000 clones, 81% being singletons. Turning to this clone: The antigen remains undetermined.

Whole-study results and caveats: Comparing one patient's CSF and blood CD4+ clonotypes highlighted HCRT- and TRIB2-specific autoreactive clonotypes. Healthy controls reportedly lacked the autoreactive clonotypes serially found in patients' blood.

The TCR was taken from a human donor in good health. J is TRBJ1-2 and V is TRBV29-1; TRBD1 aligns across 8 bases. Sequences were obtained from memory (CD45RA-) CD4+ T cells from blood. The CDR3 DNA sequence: TGCAGCGTTGAAGGGTTTGGACAGGGAGCCTATGGCTACACCTTC. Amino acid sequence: CSVEGFGQGAYGYTF.